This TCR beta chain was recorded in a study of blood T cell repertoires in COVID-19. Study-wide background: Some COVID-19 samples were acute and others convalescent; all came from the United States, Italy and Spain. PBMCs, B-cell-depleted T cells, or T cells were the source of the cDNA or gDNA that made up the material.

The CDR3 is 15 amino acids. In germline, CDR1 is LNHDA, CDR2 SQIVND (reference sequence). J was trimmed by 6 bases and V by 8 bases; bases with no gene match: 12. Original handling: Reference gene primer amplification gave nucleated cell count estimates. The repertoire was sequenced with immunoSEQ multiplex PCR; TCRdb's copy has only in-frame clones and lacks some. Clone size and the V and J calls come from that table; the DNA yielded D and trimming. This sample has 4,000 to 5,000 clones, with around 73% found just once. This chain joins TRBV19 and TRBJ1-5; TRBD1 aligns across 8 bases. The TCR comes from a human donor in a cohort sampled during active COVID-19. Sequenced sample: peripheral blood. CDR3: CASLLTTGGGQPQHF. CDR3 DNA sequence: TGTGCCAGTCTCCTCACAACAGGGGGAGGTCAGCCCCAGCATTTT. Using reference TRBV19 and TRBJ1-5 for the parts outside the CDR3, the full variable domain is DGGITQSPKYLFRKEGQNVTLSCEQNLNHDAMYWYRQDPGQGLRLIYYSQIVNDFQKGDIAEGYSVSREKKESFPLTVTSAQKNPTAFYLCASLLTTGGGQPQHFGDGTRLSIL.